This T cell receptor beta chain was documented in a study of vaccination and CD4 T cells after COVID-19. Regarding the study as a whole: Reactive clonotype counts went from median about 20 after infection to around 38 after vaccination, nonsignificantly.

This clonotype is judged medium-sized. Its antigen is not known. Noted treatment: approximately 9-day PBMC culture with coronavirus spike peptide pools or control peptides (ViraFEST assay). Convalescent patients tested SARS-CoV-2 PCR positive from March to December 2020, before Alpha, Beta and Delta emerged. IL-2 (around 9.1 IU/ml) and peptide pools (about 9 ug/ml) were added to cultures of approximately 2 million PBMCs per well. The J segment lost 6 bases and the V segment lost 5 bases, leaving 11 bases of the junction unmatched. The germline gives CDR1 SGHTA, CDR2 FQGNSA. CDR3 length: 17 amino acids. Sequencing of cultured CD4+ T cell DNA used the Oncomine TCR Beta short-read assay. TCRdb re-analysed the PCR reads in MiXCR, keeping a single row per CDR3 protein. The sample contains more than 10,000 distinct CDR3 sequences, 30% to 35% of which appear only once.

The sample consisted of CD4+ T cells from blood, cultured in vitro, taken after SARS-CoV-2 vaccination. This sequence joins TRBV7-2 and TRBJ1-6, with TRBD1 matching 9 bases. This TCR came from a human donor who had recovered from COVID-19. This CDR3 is CASSPPGQGRRNSPLHF. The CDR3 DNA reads TGTGCCAGCAGCCCCCCGGGACAGGGTAGGCGTAATTCACCCCTCCACTTT.